The next 15 T cell receptor beta chains were all read from a single sample in a study of blood T cell repertoires in COVID-19. Sequencing used immunoSEQ multiplex PCR; TCRdb keeps in-frame clones, though not all of them. The data show over 150,000 clones, with roughly nine tenths seen just once and around 21% held by the top ten. The sample taken for sequencing was peripheral blood. All receptors derive from a man between 65 and 80 years old with active or convalescent COVID-19.

CDR3 sequence: CASSPVQGQSYEQYF. DNA for the CDR3: TGTGCCAGCTCACCAGTTCAGGGTCAATCCTACGAGCAGTACTTC. The chain couples TRBV18 to TRBJ2-7; D might be TRBD1 (5 bases). This CDR3 contains 15 residues. Trimming removed 2 bases from V and 1 base from J, with 12 bases in between. Germline CDR1 KGHSH, CDR2 LQKENI.

The chain recombines TRBV19 with TRBJ1-6, with D unclear. CDR3 size: 15 residues. Germline values: CDR1 LNHDA, CDR2 SQIVND (reference sequence). With 8 bases removed from V and 0 bases from J, the gap between germline ends came to 11 bases. The CDR3 loop reads CASSEGSSYNSPLHF. The CDR3 coding sequence is TGTGCCAGTTCGGAAGGGAGCTCCTATAATTCACCCCTCCACTTT.

Only one count was recorded for this clone. V gene TRBV11-2 combines with J gene TRBJ2-7, with TRBD1 as a possible D gene (6 bases). There are 15 residues in the CDR3. Germline CDR1 reads SGHAT; CDR2 reads FQNNGV. Trimming removed 4 bases at V and 5 bases at J, with 18 bases between. Here the CDR3 DNA reads TGTGCCAGCAGCTCCCGGACAGTGCGGGTCCACGAGCAGTACTTC. It yields the protein CASSSRTVRVHEQYF.

This chain uses TRBV7-2 with TRBJ1-1; a possible D gene is TRBD1 (5 bases). CDR1 is SGHTA, CDR2 FQGNSA, per germline. With 5 bases removed from V and 9 bases from J, the gap between germline ends came to 16 bases. The CDR3 loop spans 13 amino acids. CDR3 bases: TGTGCCAGCAGCCTGCCGGGGGGGAGGAAAGCTTTCTTT. This translates into CASSLPGGRKAFF. Together with reference TRBV7-2 and TRBJ1-1, the CDR3 gives the full variable domain: GAGVSQSPSNKVTEKGKDVELRCDPISGHTALYWYRQSLGQGLEFLIYFQGNSAPDKSGLPSDRFSAERTGGSVSTLTIQRTQQEDSAVYLCASSLPGGRKAFFGQGTRLTVV.

The chain carries TRBV6-1 and TRBJ2-1; maybe TRBD2 (5 bases). CDR1 and CDR2 from the germline V gene are MNHNS and SASEGT. With 1 base removed from V and 8 bases from J, the gap between germline ends came to 12 bases. The CDR3 covers 14 residues. Here the CDR3 reads CASSEVSVRDEQFF. CDR3 DNA: TGTGCCAGCAGTGAAGTGAGCGTGCGGGATGAGCAGTTCTTC.

The CDR3 DNA reads as TGTGCCAGCAGTTACCAAAACAGGGGACCGAGTGAAGCTTTCTTT. This translates into CASSYQNRGPSEAFF. V usage is TRBV6-6 and J usage is TRBJ1-1; 7 bases align to TRBD1. V trimming: 2 bases; J trimming: 7 bases; junction bases outside the gene matches: 10. In germline, CDR1 is MNHNY, CDR2 SVGAGI (reference sequence). The CDR3 extends over 15 amino acids.

This rearrangement joins TRBV28 to TRBJ1-5, with 9 bases lining up with TRBD1. Germline CDR1 reads MDHEN; CDR2 reads SYDVKM. Trimming took 3 bases from V and 4 from J; bases not matched to a gene: 7. The CDR3 contains 16 residues. CDR3 sequence (DNA): TGTGCCAGCAGTTTGGCCGGACAGGGGATTAATCAGCCCCAGCATTTT. As protein: CASSLAGQGINQPQHF.

The chain carries TRBV2 and TRBJ1-4; D unresolved. Germline V lookup: CDR1 SNHLY, CDR2 FYNNEI. The CDR3 consists of 13 residues. V was shortened by 4 bases and J by 10 bases, with 13 bases between the two germline ends. In DNA form, the CDR3 reads TGTGCCAGCAGTGGGACGGCTCGGGGAAAACTGTTTTTT. Translating it yields CASSGTARGKLFF.

This clone was detected a few times. The V call is TRBV5-1, the J call TRBJ2-3, with D possibly matching TRBD2 (5 bases). V was trimmed by 1 base and J by 2 bases, leaving 14 bases between them. This CDR3 contains 16 residues. Germline-derived CDR1 and CDR2 are SGHRS and YFSETQ. The CDR3 bases are TGCGCCAGCAGCTTGTATACCGTCGGGGTCACAGATACGCAGTATTTT. Protein sequence: CASSLYTVGVTDTQYF.

The J gene is TRBJ1-5, the V gene TRBV2; no firm D call. Trimming shortened V by 5 bases and J by 9 bases, and 11 bases separated the two germline ends. Germline values: CDR1 SNHLY, CDR2 FYNNEI. This CDR3 spans 12 amino acids. The CDR3 spells CASSLILGPQHF. DNA of the CDR3: TGTGCCAGCAGTCTGATCCTCGGGCCCCAGCATTTT.

This chain links TRBV27 with TRBJ2-3; 13 positions agree with TRBD2. Trimming at V came to 6 bases and at J to 2 bases, leaving 5 bases not matched to a gene. The CDR3 spans 16 residues. Germline V gene sequence: CDR1 MNHEY, CDR2 SMNVEV (reference sequence). CDR3 nucleotides: TGTGCCAGCAGAACTAGCGGGAGGGGGGCCACAGATACGCAGTATTTT. Amino acid sequence: CASRTSGRGATDTQYF.

V usage is TRBV19 and J usage is TRBJ1-4; 7 nucleotides line up with TRBD1. The J segment lost 2 bases and the V segment lost 5 bases, leaving 8 bases of the junction unmatched. This CDR3 contains 16 residues. Germline CDR1 reads LNHDA; CDR2 reads SQIVND (reference sequence). CDR3: CASSLGGAFTNEKLFF. The DNA for the CDR3 is TGTGCCAGTAGTCTAGGGGGCGCCTTTACTAATGAAAAACTGTTTTTT.

The V call is TRBV18, the J call TRBJ1-2, with TRBD1 matching over 7 bases. Losses at the gene ends were 0 bases for V and 4 bases for J; bases not matched to a gene: 5. This CDR3 has 15 amino acids. Per the germline V gene, CDR1 is KGHSH and CDR2 is LQKENI. CDR3 loop: CASSPPRTGLYGYTF. The CDR3 nucleotides are TGTGCCAGCTCACCACCCAGGACAGGACTCTATGGCTACACCTTC.

This clone appeared once. V is TRBV7-9 and J is TRBJ2-1, with a weak D call TRBD2 (5 bases). The CDR3 extends over 15 amino acids. Deletions cut 5 bases from V and 4 bases from J, with 15 bases between. CDR1 and CDR2 (germline): SEHNR, FQNEAQ (reference sequence). The CDR3 nucleotides are TGTGCCAGCAGCGTTGGTGGACTCTATTACAATGAGCAGTTCTTC. Amino acids: CASSVGGLYYNEQFF.

V is TRBV7-9 and J is TRBJ2-7; D is unresolved. This CDR3 spans 14 amino acids. Germline CDR1 and CDR2: SEHNR and FQNEAQ (reference sequence). Deletions cut 3 bases from V and 5 bases from J, with 14 bases between. CDR3 DNA sequence: TGTGCCAGCAGCTTGTTTGGCGGCCCGGACGAGCAGTACTTC. Protein sequence: CASSLFGGPDEQYF. The complete variable domain, with remaining parts taken from reference TRBV7-9 and TRBJ2-7, reads DTGVSQNPRHKITKRGQNVTFRCDPISEHNRLYWYRQTLGQGPEFLTYFQNEAQLEKSRLLSDRFSAERPKGSFSTLEIQRTEQGDSAMYLCASSLFGGPDEQYFGPGTRLTVT.